The 12 T cell receptor beta chains in this list originate from one sample, sequenced in a study of vaccination effects on CD4 cells after COVID-19. The data were produced by immunoSEQ multiplex PCR, yet TCRdb's version contains in-frame clones alone and is incomplete. Of more than 15,000 clones in the sample, 70% to 75% are singletons; the top ten hold around a sixth. Pools of viral peptides were used by the ViraFEST assay to expand antigen-specific CD4+ T cells ahead of sequencing. Between days 9 and 10 of culture, CD4+ T cells were separated out. This individual contracted SARS-CoV-2 between March and December 2020, as verified by PCR. These receptors are not linked to any known antigen. The input for sequencing was CD4+ T cells from PBMCs cultured with SARS-CoV-2 spike peptides, taken before COVID-19 vaccination. The receptors shown here come from a human donor who had a prior SARS-CoV-2 infection.

The rearrangement uses TRBV4-2 and TRBJ1-2; D remains unclear. Germline V CDR1 and CDR2: LGHNA, YNFKEQ. Trimming took off 1 base at V and 1 base at J, with 4 bases between the two ends. The CDR3 totals 13 residues. This CDR3 reads CASSQAFNYGYTF. CDR3 coding DNA: TGTGCCAGCAGCCAAGCATTTAACTATGGCTACACCTTC.

The chain links TRBV5-1 to TRBJ1-2; 8 positions agree with TRBD1. The V and J ends lost 0 bases and 2 bases, in that order; junction bases with no gene match: 3. The CDR3 is made up of 15 amino acids. Germline V lookup: CDR1 SGHRS, CDR2 YFSETQ. DNA for the CDR3: TGCGCCAGCAGCTTGGCATCAGGGGGCAACTATGGCTACACCTTC. Protein sequence: CASSLASGGNYGYTF.

The gene calls are TRBV12-5 and TRBJ1-1; D possibly corresponds to TRBD1 (5 bases). Germline V gene sequence: CDR1 LGHNT, CDR2 FRNRAP. Deletions cut 7 bases from V and 3 bases from J, with 12 bases between. The CDR3 consists of 13 residues. The CDR3 loop is CASVKDTYTEAFF. The CDR3 nucleotides are TGTGCTAGTGTCAAGGACACGTACACTGAAGCTTTCTTT.

Only one count was recorded for this clone. This chain uses TRBV24-1 with TRBJ1-5, with D maybe TRBD1 (5 bases). Germline CDR1 is KGHDR and CDR2 is SFDVKD. Between the trimmed V and J ends, which lost 3 bases and 0 bases, there was a span of 11 bases. There are 16 residues in the CDR3. DNA of the CDR3: TGTGCCACCAGTGATGGGGGACGAGGTAGCAATCAGCCCCAGCATTTT. Encoded protein: CATSDGGRGSNQPQHF.

The rearrangement links TRBV4-1 to TRBJ1-1; 11 bases align to TRBD1. The V and J ends lost 4 bases and 6 bases, in that order; junction bases with no gene match: 13. The germline gives CDR1 MGHRA, CDR2 YSYEKL. The CDR3 extends over 17 amino acids. CDR3 sequence reads: CASSPLSGQGANPEAFF. Here the CDR3 DNA reads TGCGCCAGCAGCCCCCTATCAGGACAGGGGGCAAATCCTGAAGCTTTCTTT.

The chain carries TRBV6-5 and TRBJ2-7; a weak D match, TRBD2 (5 bases). V was clipped by 5 bases and J by 0 bases, with 11 bases between them. The CDR3 contains 14 residues. Germline lookup yields CDR1 MNHEY and CDR2 SVGAGI. The CDR3 protein is CASSPRRNSYEQYF. The CDR3 DNA reads as TGTGCCAGCAGTCCCCGGAGGAACTCCTACGAGCAGTACTTC.

This clone has only a few counts. This CDR3 is CASSFGLSYEQYF. The DNA for the CDR3 is TGTGCCAGCAGCTTCGGCCTATCCTACGAGCAGTACTTC. The rearrangement links TRBV11-2 to TRBJ2-7; no clear D. CDR3 length: 13 residues. Trimming left V 3 bases short and J 1 base short, with 7 bases between. Germline CDR1 and CDR2: SGHAT and FQNNGV.

The J gene is TRBJ1-5, the V gene TRBV7-3, with a weak D call TRBD1 (5 bases). The V gene lost 3 bases and the J gene lost 2 bases, with 14 bases spanning the gap. Germline assignment: CDR1 SGHTA and CDR2 FQGTGA. The CDR3 loop spans 16 amino acids. For the CDR3, the DNA is TGTGCCAGCAGCTTTTTTTTTGTGGGGGGCAATCAGCCCCAGCATTTT. Translated, it gives CASSFFFVGGNQPQHF.

The chain employs TRBV6-2 or TRBV6-3 and TRBJ1-5; D perhaps matches TRBD1 (5 bases). Germline V lookup: CDR1 MNHEY, CDR2 SVGEGT. Trimming cost V 4 bases and J 5 bases, with 27 bases left between them. This CDR3 has 19 amino acids. For the CDR3, the DNA is TGTGCCAGCAGTTTTAATTTCCCATCGGGGCAGGGCACGGATCAGCCCCAGCATTTT. Its protein product is CASSFNFPSGQGTDQPQHF.

This clone was observed a handful of times. This sequence joins TRBV11-3 and TRBJ2-7; no clear D. Germline V gene sequence: CDR1 SGHNT, CDR2 YENEEA. Trimming removed 5 bases from V and 3 bases from J, with 5 bases in between. The CDR3 totals 11 residues. Written as DNA, the CDR3 is TGTGCCAGCAGCGGGAACTACGAGCAGTACTTC. Translation: CASSGNYEQYF.

The chain recombines TRBV5-4 with TRBJ2-3, with TRBD2 as a possible D gene (6 bases). Germline CDR1 is SGHNT and CDR2 is YYREEE (reference sequence). This CDR3 comprises 14 residues. V was trimmed by 4 bases and J by 2 bases, leaving 11 bases between them. The CDR3 here is CASSPRTNTDTQYF. In DNA form, the CDR3 reads TGTGCCAGCAGCCCACGGACTAACACAGATACGCAGTATTTT.

This clone was seen a few times. This sequence joins TRBV5-1 and TRBJ2-5; 10 bases fit TRBD1. With V trimmed by 2 bases and J by 5 bases, 12 bases remained unmatched. Germline V lookup: CDR1 SGHRS, CDR2 YFSETQ. The CDR3 totals 17 residues. The CDR3 reads CASSFTTGTGVAETQYF. DNA for the CDR3: TGCGCCAGCAGCTTTACCACGGGGACAGGGGTGGCGGAGACCCAGTACTTC.